The 13 T cell receptor beta chains below were found in one sample sequenced in a study of shared clonotypes between healthy human individuals. Only in-frame clones appear in the TCRdb table, and some are missing; sequencing was by immunoSEQ multiplex PCR. Among just over 2,000,000 clones listed, approximately 94% were seen once. Naivety among CD8 cells was defined by CD45RO negativity and positive CCR7 selection, thereby excluding terminally differentiated effector memory CD45RA+ cells. The source material was naive CD8+ T cells sorted from blood. The receptors stem from a man aged 18 to 29 in good health.

The V gene is TRBV29-1, the J gene TRBJ2-1; D is unclear. The CDR3 loop spans 9 amino acids. Germline V gene lookup returns CDR1 SQVTM and CDR2 ANQGSEA. The V end lost 7 bases, the J end lost 5 bases, and 3 bases lay between the germline ends. The CDR3 here is CSDNNEQFF. As DNA, the CDR3 is TGCAGCGACAACAATGAGCAGTTCTTC.

The V and J genes are TRBV2 and TRBJ1-1; 12 nucleotides match TRBD1. The CDR3 contains 17 residues. Germline V lookup: CDR1 SNHLY, CDR2 FYNNEI. V dropped 1 base and J dropped 3; count of bases not matched to a gene: 6. The chain's CDR3 is CASSEVGTGGEDTEAFF. CDR3 coding DNA: TGTGCCAGCAGTGAAGTGGGGACAGGGGGCGAGGACACTGAAGCTTTCTTT.

The genes are TRBV30 and TRBJ1-5; the match to TRBD1 covers 7 bases. V shed 2 bases, J shed 7 bases, and the junction held 5 bases outside the gene matches. The CDR3 covers 13 residues. Germline V lookup: CDR1 GTSNPN, CDR2 SVGIG (reference sequence). DNA of the CDR3: TGTGCCTGGAGTCCGACAGGGCGCCAGCCCCAGCATTTT. It translates to CAWSPTGRQPQHF.

The V call is TRBV7-8, the J call TRBJ1-2; possibly TRBD1 for D (5 bases). V shed 3 bases and J shed 11 bases, with 16 bases lying between them. The CDR3 runs to 13 residues. CDR1 and CDR2 (germline): SGHVS, FQNEAQ. The CDR3 loop is CASSLDGTQGYTF. DNA for the CDR3: TGTGCCAGCAGCTTGGACGGGACCCAAGGGTACACCTTC.

The J gene is TRBJ2-7, the V gene TRBV6-5; 8 positions match TRBD1. Germline CDR1 and CDR2: MNHEY and SVGAGI. The V gene end was trimmed by 4 bases and the J gene end by 1 base; junction bases not matched to a gene: 6. The CDR3 runs to 15 residues. Written as DNA, the CDR3 is TGTGCCAGCAGTTCGACAGGGGTAGGATCCTACGAGCAGTACTTC. Its protein is CASSSTGVGSYEQYF.

On this clone itself: In the same sample, other DNA sequences code for this CDR3. This chain links TRBV9 with TRBJ2-3; D remains ambiguous. V lost 2 bases to trimming and J lost 1 base, with 5 bases between them. Looked up from germline, CDR1 is SGDLS and CDR2 is YYNGEE. CDR3 length: 13 amino acids. The CDR3 loop reads CASSVGRTDTQYF. In DNA form, the CDR3 reads TGTGCCAGCAGCGTCGGGCGCACAGATACGCAGTATTTT. Using reference TRBV9 and TRBJ2-3 for the parts outside the CDR3, the full variable domain is DSGVTQTPKHLITATGQRVTLRCSPRSGDLSVYWYQQSLDQGLQFLIQYYNGEERAKGNILERFSAQQFPDLHSELNLSSLELGDSALYFCASSVGRTDTQYFGPGTRLTVL.

This chain joins TRBV19 and TRBJ2-7; D is ambiguous. Germline V lookup: CDR1 LNHDA, CDR2 SQIVND (reference sequence). The CDR3 sequence is 13 residues long. The ends were cut back, 10 bases at V and 2 bases at J, with 15 bases in the middle. Written as DNA, the CDR3 is TGTGCCACAAACCTCCCGGCGCCCTACGAGCAGTACTTC. Translated: CATNLPAPYEQYF.

CDR3 bases: TGTGCCAGCAGCCCCGGGCCGATAAAAACGCAGTATTTT. As protein: CASSPGPIKTQYF. The rearrangement links TRBV11-2 to TRBJ2-3; D remains unclear. The V end lost 5 bases, the J end lost 9 bases, and 15 bases lay between the germline ends. This CDR3 is built from 13 residues. From germline, CDR1 is SGHAT and CDR2 FQNNGV. The whole variable domain, remainder taken from reference TRBV11-2 and TRBJ2-3, is EAGVAQSPRYKIIEKRQSVAFWCNPISGHATLYWYQQILGQGPKLLIQFQNNGVVDDSQLPKDRFSAERLKGVDSTLKIQPAKLEDSAVYLCASSPGPIKTQYFGPGTRLTVL.

About this clone: The same CDR3 also results from other DNA sequences found in this sample. The V gene is TRBV9, the J gene TRBJ1-2; D might be TRBD1 (5 bases). V dropped 0 bases and J dropped 5 bases, with 8 bases sitting between them. The length of the CDR3 is 13 residues. Germline V gene data show CDR1 as SGDLS and CDR2 as YYNGEE. CDR3 sequence (DNA): TGTGCCAGCAGCGTAGCCCCAGGGTATGGCTACACCTTC. This encodes CASSVAPGYGYTF.

With respect to this clone: At the DNA level, this CDR3 is encoded by other sequences in the same sample as well. The chain links TRBV7-6 to TRBJ2-1, with TRBD1 identical over 8 bases. The V segment lost 5 bases and the J segment 6 bases; nucleotides outside the gene matches: 3. The length of the CDR3 is 13 residues. Germline V gene lookup returns CDR1 SGHVS and CDR2 FNYEAQ. Here the CDR3 reads CASSPGTGNEQFF. CDR3 DNA sequence: TGTGCCAGCAGCCCAGGGACAGGCAATGAGCAGTTCTTC. The whole variable domain, filled in from reference TRBV7-6 and TRBJ2-1, reads GAGVSQSPRYKVTKRGQDVALRCDPISGHVSLYWYRQALGQGPEFLTYFNYEAQQDKSGLPNDRFSAERPEGSISTLTIQRTEQRDSAMYRCASSPGTGNEQFFGPGTRLTVL.

The CDR3 loop is CASSLVGGADIQYF. DNA for the CDR3: TGTGCCAGCAGCTTAGTTGGAGGCGCGGACATTCAGTACTTC. The J gene is TRBJ2-4, the V gene TRBV11-2; TRBD2 might be the D (5 bases). Trimming stripped 1 base from V and 8 bases from J, with 12 bases between. CDR1 SGHAT and CDR2 FQNNGV come from the germline V gene. CDR3 length: 14 amino acids.

V gene TRBV7-9 combines with J gene TRBJ2-5; D remains ambiguous. Germline loops: CDR1 SEHNR, CDR2 FQNEAQ (reference sequence). V was pared by 5 bases and J by 5 bases, with 18 bases between. CDR3 length equals 15 residues. The CDR3 DNA sequence: TGTGCCAGCAGCCCCCCCCTCAATACCGGGGAGACCCAGTACTTC. The encoded protein is CASSPPLNTGETQYF.

The chain is built from TRBV9 and TRBJ2-3; maybe TRBD1 (5 bases). From germline, CDR1 is SGDLS and CDR2 YYNGEE. The CDR3 consists of 17 residues. Deletions cut 0 bases from V and 6 bases from J, with 20 bases between. The DNA for the CDR3 is TGTGCCAGCAGCGTAGCTTCATCAGGGCCCTTGGCGGATACGCAGTATTTT. This sequence encodes CASSVASSGPLADTQYF. Full variable domain (outside the CDR3, taken from reference TRBV9 and TRBJ2-3): DSGVTQTPKHLITATGQRVTLRCSPRSGDLSVYWYQQSLDQGLQFLIQYYNGEERAKGNILERFSAQQFPDLHSELNLSSLELGDSALYFCASSVASSGPLADTQYFGPGTRLTVL.